These 26 T cell receptor beta chains share one sample of origin, sequenced in a study of PD-1 blockade in classical Hodgkin lymphoma. The protocol was immunoSEQ multiplex PCR, while the TCRdb copy is restricted to in-frame clones and leaves out a portion. Here the sample spans roughly 47,000 clones, around 80% being singletons. Relapses following autologous stem cell transplantation were seen in all patients, with brentuximab vedotin exposure varying. The sample was peripheral blood mononuclear cells (PBMCs), taken before the second cycle of nivolumab. The receptors derive from a human donor with classical Hodgkin lymphoma.

This sequence joins TRBV28 and TRBJ2-3, with TRBD2 identical over 13 bases. Germline V gives CDR1 MDHEN, CDR2 SYDVKM. The junction had 6 bases not matched to a gene; V was cut back by 5 bases and J by 4 bases. This CDR3 comprises 16 residues. The CDR3 reads CASSPTSGGAADTQYF. DNA for the CDR3: TGTGCCAGCAGTCCCACTAGCGGGGGGGCTGCAGATACGCAGTATTTT.

This clone has just one count. The rearrangement links TRBV6-6 to TRBJ2-3; 12 bases line up with TRBD2. The CDR3 sequence is 14 residues long. The germline V gene has CDR1 MNHNY and CDR2 SVGAGI (reference sequence). Germline trimming cut 11 bases from V and 5 bases from J; bases unmatched to any gene: 8. The DNA for the CDR3 is TGTGCCGGTGGGGGACTAGCGGGTAAAGATACGCAGTATTTT. Translating gives CAGGGLAGKDTQYF.

The chain couples TRBV15 to TRBJ2-1; TRBD1 might be the D (6 bases). The CDR3 loop spans 13 amino acids. V dropped 2 bases and J dropped 9 bases, with 11 bases sitting between them. Germline V gene sequence: CDR1 LNHNV, CDR2 YYDKDF (reference sequence). This chain's CDR3 is CATSRYRETEQFF. Here the CDR3 DNA reads TGTGCCACCAGCAGATACAGGGAAACTGAGCAGTTCTTC.

The chain couples TRBV28 to TRBJ2-1, with D possibly being TRBD1 or TRBD2 (5 bases each). The CDR3 runs to 15 residues. V lost 6 bases to trimming and J lost 0 bases, with 12 bases between them. Germline lookup yields CDR1 MDHEN and CDR2 SYDVKM. CDR3 sequence reads: CASSRGGSSYNEQFF. The CDR3 DNA is TGTGCCAGCAGCCGGGGCGGATCCTCCTACAATGAGCAGTTCTTC.

The gene calls are TRBV30 and TRBJ1-4; D not resolved. V lost 0 bases and J lost 7, with 9 bases in between. Germline loops: CDR1 GTSNPN, CDR2 SVGIG (reference sequence). The CDR3 consists of 13 residues. The CDR3 sequence is CAWSVRPGEKLFF. CDR3 DNA sequence: TGTGCCTGGAGTGTACGACCAGGTGAAAAACTGTTTTTT.

This clone was seen only a few times. V usage is TRBV11-3 and J usage is TRBJ1-2; D gene ambiguous. V lost 0 bases to trimming and J lost 8 bases, with 7 bases between them. Germline loops: CDR1 SGHNT, CDR2 YENEEA. The CDR3 loop spans 12 amino acids. The chain's CDR3 is CASSLDFGGYTF. Written as DNA, the CDR3 is TGTGCCAGCAGCTTAGACTTTGGGGGCTACACCTTC.

This chain joins TRBV7-2 and TRBJ1-1; D is unresolved. The germline V gene has CDR1 SGHTA and CDR2 FQGNSA. The CDR3 sequence is 13 residues long. Deletions cut 3 bases from V and 4 bases from J, with 9 bases between. The DNA of the CDR3 is TGTGCCAGCAGCTTGAGTTGGGGCACTGAAGCTTTCTTT. This sequence encodes CASSLSWGTEAFF.

The chain joins TRBV18 to TRBJ2-1; 7 nucleotides match TRBD2. This CDR3 has 15 amino acids. CDR1 is KGHSH and CDR2 is LQKENI in the germline V gene. V shed 6 bases, J shed 2 bases, and the junction held 7 bases outside the gene matches. As DNA, the CDR3 is TGTGCCAGCTCCCTTCTAGCGGACCCCTACAATGAGCAGTTCTTC. Its protein is CASSLLADPYNEQFF.

The chain combines TRBV19 with TRBJ1-2; tentatively, D is TRBD1 (5 bases). The CDR3 is made up of 13 amino acids. Germline V gene data show CDR1 as LNHDA and CDR2 as SQIVND (reference sequence). V lost 7 bases, J lost 5 bases, and 14 bases lay in between. This CDR3 is CASTSGVRYGYTF. In DNA, the CDR3 is TGTGCCAGTACCTCGGGGGTCCGGTATGGCTACACCTTC.

This clone was observed once. V and J are TRBV2 and TRBJ2-2; D remains unclear. The V gene lost 5 bases and the J gene lost 1 base, with 11 bases spanning the gap. Germline CDR1 is SNHLY and CDR2 is FYNNEI. There are 15 residues in the CDR3. CDR3 sequence: CASSINPENTGELFF. The CDR3 DNA reads as TGTGCCAGCAGTATCAACCCGGAGAACACCGGGGAGCTGTTTTTT. The full variable domain, with the rest looked up from reference TRBV2 and TRBJ2-2, is EPEVTQTPSHQVTQMGQEVILRCVPISNHLYFYWYRQILGQKVEFLVSFYNNEISEKSEIFDDQFSVERPDGSNFTLKIRSTKLEDSAMYFCASSINPENTGELFFGEGSRLTVL.

A remark on this clone: Other DNA sequences in the sample encode the same CDR3. The chain is built from TRBV19 and TRBJ2-7, with D possibly being TRBD1 or TRBD2 (6 bases each). Germline V gene lookup returns CDR1 LNHDA and CDR2 SQIVND (reference sequence). V gave up 5 bases and J gave up 0 bases, with 11 bases separating them. The CDR3 sequence is 14 residues long. The CDR3 spells CASSRGLSSYEQYF. CDR3 in DNA: TGTGCCAGTAGTCGGGGGCTTAGCTCCTACGAGCAGTACTTC. Looking up the rest from reference TRBV19 and TRBJ2-7 gives the full variable domain: DGGITQSPKYLFRKEGQNVTLSCEQNLNHDAMYWYRQDPGQGLRLIYYSQIVNDFQKGDIAEGYSVSREKKESFPLTVTSAQKNPTAFYLCASSRGLSSYEQYFGPGTRLTVT.

This clone appeared a few times. The V gene is TRBV5-1, the J gene TRBJ2-2, with D maybe TRBD2 (6 bases). Trimming pared 2 bases from V and 5 bases from J, leaving 10 bases between. Germline lookup yields CDR1 SGHRS and CDR2 YFSETQ. CDR3 size: 14 residues. The CDR3 nucleotides read TGCGCCAGCAGCTTTTCCGGGAGTACCGGGGAGCTGTTTTTT. Protein: CASSFSGSTGELFF.

This chain uses TRBV11-2 with TRBJ1-2; D unclear. V was trimmed by 0 bases and J by 3 bases, leaving 17 bases between them. This CDR3 region has 17 residues. The germline V gene has CDR1 SGHAT and CDR2 FQNNGV. As DNA, the CDR3 is TGTGCCAGCAGCTTAGATCGCAAGTTTGGGCAGCACTATGGCTACACCTTC. Translated: CASSLDRKFGQHYGYTF.

In the case of this clone: At one end the junction does not follow the germline gene, possibly because of a read error. This chain links TRBV6-1 with TRBJ2-6; TRBD1 aligns across 8 bases. This CDR3 contains 16 residues. The V gene's germline CDR1 is MNHNS and CDR2 SASEGT. CDR3 amino acids: CAISEWTGKGANVLTF. For the CDR3, the DNA is TGTGCCATCAGTGAGTGGACAGGGAAGGGGGCCAACGTCCTGACTTTC.

The chain is built from TRBV19 and TRBJ2-1; unclear D gene. Per the germline V gene, CDR1 is LNHDA and CDR2 is SQIVND (reference sequence). This CDR3 has 15 residues. The ends were cut back, 3 bases at V and 0 bases at J, with 9 bases in the middle. The CDR3 DNA reads TGTGCCAGTAGTATCGGGCAGGTCTCCTACAATGAGCAGTTCTTC. Protein: CASSIGQVSYNEQFF.

This chain connects TRBV19 to TRBJ1-6; D is uncertain. Trimming cost V 3 bases and J 10 bases, with 7 bases left between them. Germline loops: CDR1 LNHDA, CDR2 SQIVND (reference sequence). This CDR3 spans 12 amino acids. In DNA, the CDR3 is TGTGCCAGTAGTATTGGGAACTCACCCCTCCACTTT. Residues: CASSIGNSPLHF.

The rearrangement uses TRBV23-1 and TRBJ1-1, with D hard to call. TRBV23-1 has ORF status, its function being uncertain. With 3 bases removed from V and 2 bases from J, the gap between germline ends came to 10 bases. CDR3 size: 14 residues. The CDR3 bases are TGCGCCAGCAGTCATACAACACTAAACACTGAAGCTTTCTTT. Amino acids: CASSHTTLNTEAFF.

This clone has just a few counts. The V call is TRBV5-1, the J call TRBJ2-1; D gene ambiguous. Germline assignment: CDR1 SGHRS and CDR2 YFSETQ. Trimming pared 1 base from V and 8 bases from J, leaving 10 bases between. The CDR3 contains 13 residues. CDR3 residues: CASSLTKGYEQFF. The DNA of the CDR3 is TGCGCCAGCAGCTTGACAAAGGGCTATGAGCAGTTCTTC.

The DNA of the CDR3 is TGTGCCAGCAGCGTAGATTCCGGGAGTGGAGAGACCCAGTACTTC. Translation: CASSVDSGSGETQYF. V is TRBV9 and J is TRBJ2-5, with TRBD2 as a possible D gene (6 bases). Germline CDR1 reads SGDLS; CDR2 reads YYNGEE. This CDR3 has 15 amino acids. V lost 0 bases and J lost 4, with 13 bases in between. Together with reference TRBV9 and TRBJ2-5, the CDR3 gives the full variable domain: DSGVTQTPKHLITATGQRVTLRCSPRSGDLSVYWYQQSLDQGLQFLIQYYNGEERAKGNILERFSAQQFPDLHSELNLSSLELGDSALYFCASSVDSGSGETQYFGPGTRLLVL.

This clone has a count of ten or more. The chain is built from TRBV7-3 and TRBJ1-1; D uncertain. Germline-derived CDR1 and CDR2 are SGHTA and FQGTGA. V was shortened by 4 bases and J by 5 bases, with 14 bases between the two germline ends. This CDR3 spans 14 amino acids. The CDR3 loop reads CASSSGLLGTEAFF. In nucleotides, the CDR3 is TGTGCCAGCAGCTCAGGTCTCCTCGGGACTGAAGCTTTCTTT. The full variable domain, completed using reference TRBV7-3 and TRBJ1-1, is GAGVSQTPSNKVTEKGKYVELRCDPISGHTALYWYRQSLGQGPEFLIYFQGTGAADDSGLPNDRFFAVRPEGSVSTLKIQRTERGDSAVYLCASSSGLLGTEAFFGQGTRLTVV.

The chain has TRBV9 and TRBJ2-5, with 7 bases aligning to TRBD2. V shed 4 bases, J shed 3 bases, and the junction held 18 bases outside the gene matches. CDR1 SGDLS and CDR2 YYNGEE come from the germline V gene. The CDR3 contains 18 residues. The CDR3 bases are TGTGCCAGCAGCACTAGCTGGGCCGGGACTAAGCCGGAAGAGACCCAGTACTTC. This sequence encodes CASSTSWAGTKPEETQYF. Using reference TRBV9 and TRBJ2-5 for the parts outside the CDR3, the full variable domain is DSGVTQTPKHLITATGQRVTLRCSPRSGDLSVYWYQQSLDQGLQFLIQYYNGEERAKGNILERFSAQQFPDLHSELNLSSLELGDSALYFCASSTSWAGTKPEETQYFGPGTRLLVL.

The J gene is TRBJ2-1, the V gene TRBV29-1, with 11 bases that match TRBD1. Germline values: CDR1 SQVTM, CDR2 ANQGSEA. CDR3 size: 13 residues. The V segment lost 8 bases and the J segment 7 bases; nucleotides outside the gene matches: 7. The DNA for the CDR3 is TGCAGCTCCGGGACAGGGGGGATGAATGAGCAGTTCTTC. Translation gives CSSGTGGMNEQFF.

V usage is TRBV27 and J usage is TRBJ2-5; 15 bases are shared with TRBD2. The CDR3 extends over 16 amino acids. The trim removed 6 bases at V and 5 bases at J, leaving 7 bases unmatched. From germline, CDR1 is MNHEY and CDR2 SMNVEV (reference sequence). DNA of the CDR3: TGTGCCAGCAGAAGGACTAGCGGGGGGGTGGTCGAGACCCAGTACTTC. This gives the protein CASRRTSGGVVETQYF.

The CDR3 DNA follows: TGTGCCAGCAGCTTAGATCGCAGGGGGCAAACTGAAGCTTTCTTT. This translates into CASSLDRRGQTEAFF. The rearrangement uses TRBV11-2 and TRBJ1-1, with 8 bases fitting TRBD1. Germline CDR1 SGHAT, CDR2 FQNNGV. Trimming cost V 0 bases and J 5 bases; bases outside gene matches: 5. CDR3 length: 15 amino acids.

The table lists this clone with a count of one. This chain uses TRBV5-4 with TRBJ2-7, with 10 bases lining up with TRBD2. This CDR3 has 15 amino acids. The trim removed 4 bases at V and 2 bases at J, leaving 6 bases unmatched. From germline, CDR1 is SGHNT and CDR2 YYREEE (reference sequence). CDR3 residues: CASSAGLAAPYEQYF. DNA for the CDR3: TGTGCCAGCAGCGCAGGACTAGCGGCCCCCTACGAGCAGTACTTC.

The chain combines TRBV6-4 with TRBJ2-3; 7 nucleotides agree with TRBD2. With V trimmed by 5 bases and J by 1 base, 9 bases remained unmatched. Germline V gene data show CDR1 as MRHNA and CDR2 as SNTAGT. The CDR3 has 16 residues. DNA of the CDR3: TGTGCCAGCAGTCCTCTGGGACTACCACGCACAGATACGCAGTATTTT. It is translated as CASSPLGLPRTDTQYF.